A single sample gave rise to the 4 T cell receptor beta chains below, sequenced in a study of blood T cell repertoires in COVID-19. Assay used: immunoSEQ multiplex PCR; TCRdb lists only in-frame clones, some missing. The sample lists approximately 120,000 clones; 85% were seen once. Sequencing used peripheral blood. The receptors here all came from an elderly man with active or convalescent COVID-19.

The J gene is TRBJ2-3, the V gene TRBV20-1; D gene unclear. Per germline, CDR1 DFQATT and CDR2 SNEGSKA (reference sequence). This CDR3 is built from 10 residues. The germline V and J ends were trimmed by 6 bases and 1 base, with 2 bases remaining between them. The CDR3 DNA is TGCAGTGCCGGCACAGATACGCAGTATTTT. This codes for CSAGTDTQYF.

This chain joins TRBV3-1 (or the pseudogene TRBV3-2) and TRBJ1-4, with no clear D. V was trimmed by 4 bases and J by 8 bases, leaving 14 bases between them. Germline assignment: CDR1 LGHDT and CDR2 YNNKEL (reference sequence). CDR3 length: 14 residues. Here the CDR3 DNA reads TGTGCCAGCAGCCTGGGCTCCGCGGGAGAAAAACTGTTTTTT. Translating it yields CASSLGSAGEKLFF.

This clone was seen just once. The V and J genes are TRBV27 and TRBJ2-2; TRBD2 matches 13 bases. The V gene end was trimmed by 4 bases and the J gene end by 7 bases; junction bases not matched to a gene: 6. This CDR3 has 16 amino acids. The germline gives CDR1 MNHEY, CDR2 SMNVEV (reference sequence). CDR3 sequence (DNA): TGTGCCAGCAGTTCCTGGACTAGCGGGAGTATCGGGGAGCTGTTTTTT. Amino acid sequence: CASSSWTSGSIGELFF.

J is TRBJ2-3 and V is TRBV7-3, with 8 bases fitting TRBD1. Trimming cost V 1 base and J 1 base; bases outside gene matches: 13. In germline, CDR1 is SGHTA, CDR2 FQGTGA. CDR3 length: 19 residues. CDR3: CASSLILRPGQAGTDTQYF. In DNA, the CDR3 is TGTGCCAGCAGCTTAATTTTGAGGCCGGGACAGGCCGGCACAGATACGCAGTATTTT. Drawing the rest from reference TRBV7-3 and TRBJ2-3, the complete variable domain is GAGVSQTPSNKVTEKGKYVELRCDPISGHTALYWYRQSLGQGPEFLIYFQGTGAADDSGLPNDRFFAVRPEGSVSTLKIQRTERGDSAVYLCASSLILRPGQAGTDTQYFGPGTRLTVL.